The 28 T cell receptor beta chains in this list originate from one sample, sequenced in a study of metastatic and nonmetastatic thyroid tumors. Treatment of any kind had been given to no patient before thyroid surgery. TCRdb re-called clones from the PCR reads using MiXCR. This sample has about 40,000 clones; approximately 15% occur once, and the top ten carry 9.5%. The sample comprised blood. All receptors come from a female donor with papillary thyroid cancer or a benign thyroid nodule (not recorded which). Some clones in this sample may be carry-over from other donors' samples.

As for this clone: This may be a read error: a much more frequent sequence differs by one nucleotide. The genes are TRBV4-2 and TRBJ2-1, with TRBD1 identical over 8 bases. This CDR3 has 15 residues. The germline gives CDR1 LGHNA, CDR2 YNFKEQ. The junction had 6 bases not matched to a gene; V was cut back by 7 bases and J by 1 base. The CDR3 sequence is CASTNRGRSYNEQFF. The DNA for the CDR3 is TGTGCCAGCACCAACAGGGGGAGATCCTACAATGAGCAGTTCTTC.

This sequence joins TRBV2 and TRBJ2-3; 7 bases are shared with TRBD1. J gave up 3 bases and V 2 bases, and 5 bases lay outside the gene matches. Germline V gene data show CDR1 as SNHLY and CDR2 as FYNNEI. The CDR3 spans 15 residues. CDR3 DNA sequence: TGTGCCAGCAGTGAAAACAGGGGCGGGACAGATACGCAGTATTTT. This translates into CASSENRGGTDTQYF. Full variable domain (missing parts from reference TRBV2 and TRBJ2-3): EPEVTQTPSHQVTQMGQEVILRCVPISNHLYFYWYRQILGQKVEFLVSFYNNEISEKSEIFDDQFSVERPDGSNFTLKIRSTKLEDSAMYFCASSENRGGTDTQYFGPGTRLTVL.

Worth noting for this clone: A read error may be the cause here, since a much bigger clone is one base away. The V gene is TRBV18, the J gene TRBJ2-3; D is possibly TRBD1 or TRBD2 (6 bases each). There are 17 residues in the CDR3. V lost 6 bases to trimming and J lost 2 bases, with 21 bases between them. Germline V gene data show CDR1 as KGHSH and CDR2 as LQKENI. DNA of the CDR3: TGTGCCAGCTCGCCCAGCGCGGGGACATGTATCACAGATACGCAGTATTTT. Translation gives CASSPSAGTCITDTQYF.

This clone has a count of ten or more. V usage is TRBV20-1 and J usage is TRBJ2-7, with D hard to call. Trimming pared 1 base from V and 7 bases from J, leaving 14 bases between. CDR1 is DFQATT and CDR2 is SNEGSKA in the germline V gene (reference sequence). This CDR3 is built from 13 residues. The CDR3 sequence is CSARGIQLAEQYF. CDR3 DNA sequence: TGCAGTGCTAGAGGGATTCAACTCGCTGAGCAGTACTTC.

The rearrangement joins TRBV7-3 to TRBJ1-5; D is perhaps TRBD1 (5 bases). The CDR3 consists of 16 residues. Trimming took 2 bases from V and 0 from J, leaving 11 bases between them. The germline gives CDR1 SGHTA, CDR2 FQGTGA. CDR3 DNA sequence: TGTGCCAGCAGCTTAGGCAGGGAACCTAGCAATCAGCCCCAGCATTTT. Its protein product is CASSLGREPSNQPQHF. The full variable domain, with the rest looked up from reference TRBV7-3 and TRBJ1-5, is GAGVSQTPSNKVTEKGKYVELRCDPISGHTALYWYRQSLGQGPEFLIYFQGTGAADDSGLPNDRFFAVRPEGSVSTLKIQRTERGDSAVYLCASSLGREPSNQPQHFGDGTRLSIL.

This clone occurred many times. The V and J genes are TRBV20-1 and TRBJ2-7; 15 nucleotides line up with TRBD2. V trimming: 6 bases; J trimming: 3 bases; junction bases outside the gene matches: 9. The CDR3 has 16 residues. Per the germline V gene, CDR1 is DFQATT and CDR2 is SNEGSKA (reference sequence). The CDR3 DNA sequence: TGCAGTGCGACCGGGACTAGCGGGAGGAGAAACTACGAGCAGTACTTC. Translating gives CSATGTSGRRNYEQYF.

Only one count was recorded for this clone. At one end, the junction sequence differs from germline, possibly due to a read error. The chain uses TRBV24-1 and TRBJ2-2; the D call may be TRBD1 or TRBD2 (6 bases each). Germline lookup yields CDR1 KGHDR and CDR2 SFDVKD. The CDR3 has 15 residues. CDR3 in amino acids: CATYHTPGDTWELFF. The DNA for the CDR3 is TGTGCCACCTACCACACCCCGGGGGACACCTGGGAGCTGTTTTTT.

This clone was counted a few times. This chain connects TRBV28 to TRBJ2-1; 10 bases agree with TRBD1. This CDR3 region has 14 residues. Germline CDR1 and CDR2: MDHEN and SYDVKM. The V segment lost 8 bases and the J segment 6 bases; nucleotides outside the gene matches: 7. The CDR3 DNA sequence: TGTGCCAGCTCCTCATGGACAGGGGGCAATGAGCAGTTCTTC. This codes for CASSSWTGGNEQFF. The variable domain in full, completed from reference TRBV28 and TRBJ2-1, reads DVKVTQSSRYLVKRTGEKVFLECVQDMDHENMFWYRQDPGLGLRLIYFSYDVKMKEKGDIPEGYSVSREKKERFSLILESASTNQTSMYLCASSSWTGGNEQFFGPGTRLTVL.

This clone occurred many times. The J gene is TRBJ1-1, the V gene TRBV28, with D unclear. This CDR3 contains 14 residues. Between the trimmed V and J ends, which lost 2 bases and 7 bases, there was a span of 14 bases. The germline V gene encodes CDR1 MDHEN and CDR2 SYDVKM. CDR3 in amino acids: CASSLASSTGEAFF. CDR3 DNA sequence: TGTGCCAGCAGTTTAGCATCATCGACGGGTGAAGCTTTCTTT.

The rearrangement uses TRBV24-1 and TRBJ2-7; no clear D. CDR1 is KGHDR and CDR2 is SFDVKD in the germline V gene. Trimming took off 4 bases at V and 2 bases at J, with 17 bases between the two ends. CDR3 length: 16 amino acids. CDR3 in DNA: TGTGCCACCAGTGACCGAGTAGGCGGTACTACCTACGAGCAGTACTTC. It is translated as CATSDRVGGTTYEQYF.

This clone has more than one count but fewer than ten. The chain uses TRBV5-4 and TRBJ2-1, with D tentatively TRBD2 (6 bases). V was cut by 0 bases and J by 0 bases, with 7 bases left in between. The germline V gene has CDR1 SGHNT and CDR2 YYREEE (reference sequence). The CDR3 is 15 residues long. DNA for the CDR3: TGTGCCAGCAGCTTGGCGGGGGACTCCTACAATGAGCAGTTCTTC. Translation gives CASSLAGDSYNEQFF.

This clone has more than one count but fewer than ten. The chain uses TRBV29-1 and TRBJ2-3; TRBD2 matches at 7 bases. CDR1 and CDR2 from the germline V gene are SQVTM and ANQGSEA. CDR3 length equals 14 residues. Germline trimming cut 4 bases from V and 2 bases from J; bases unmatched to any gene: 6. The CDR3 loop is CSVGGGSSTDTQYF. CDR3 bases: TGCAGCGTTGGGGGCGGGAGCTCCACAGATACGCAGTATTTT.

This clone appeared many times. This chain links TRBV9 with TRBJ2-1; 8 bases are a match to TRBD2. V shed 3 bases and J 8 bases; nucleotides not matched to a gene: 13. Germline V gene sequence: CDR1 SGDLS, CDR2 YYNGEE. The CDR3 runs 16 residues. This CDR3 is CASSASPREGSDEQFF. CDR3 sequence (DNA): TGTGCCAGCAGCGCTAGCCCCCGGGAGGGGAGCGATGAGCAGTTCTTC.

At least ten counts were recorded for this clone. J is TRBJ2-3 and V is TRBV5-1; tentatively, D is TRBD1 or TRBD2 (5 bases each). Trimming took 6 bases from V and 6 from J, leaving 8 bases between them. The CDR3 length is 11 residues. The germline V gene has CDR1 SGHRS and CDR2 YFSETQ. CDR3 in DNA: TGCGCCAGCACCGGGGCGGATACGCAGTATTTT. Its protein is CASTGADTQYF.

A remark on this clone: A much bigger clone sits one base away, suggesting this may be a read error. Because the CDR3 is missing its conserved closing phenylalanine or tryptophan, this is likely a read error. CDR3 nucleotides: TGTGCCAGCACTCACCAGGTGGGAAACGGGGAGCTGTTTATT. It encodes CASTHQVGNGELFI. This chain links TRBV7-2 with TRBJ2-2, with D unresolved. Germline V lookup: CDR1 SGHTA, CDR2 FQGNSA. V lost 7 bases and J lost 7, with 16 bases in between. The CDR3 length is 14 residues.

This clone was counted many times. J is TRBJ1-5 and V is TRBV20-1; the D gene is possibly TRBD1 (6 bases). V gave up 4 bases and J gave up 2 bases, with 6 bases separating them. Germline V gives CDR1 DFQATT, CDR2 SNEGSKA (reference sequence). The CDR3 has 12 amino acids. This chain's CDR3 is CSATGGNQPQHF. The CDR3 DNA is TGCAGTGCTACAGGGGGCAATCAGCCCCAGCATTTT.

Of note for this clone: This sequence may be a read error, since a much larger clone differs from it by one base. CDR3 in DNA: TGTGCCAGCAGCCAAGATGTAACTCATCCCCCCACTTTCTTT. Translated: CASSQDVTHPPTFF. The rearrangement uses TRBV4-2 and TRBJ1-1; D gene uncertain. V was trimmed by 0 bases and J by 12 bases, leaving 17 bases between them. The CDR3 totals 14 residues. Germline V CDR1 and CDR2: LGHNA, YNFKEQ.

This clone has a count of ten or more. The V and J genes are TRBV2 and TRBJ1-2; the match to TRBD1 covers 7 bases. Trimming at V came to 5 bases and at J to 8 bases, leaving 11 bases not matched to a gene. The CDR3 runs 14 residues. CDR1 and CDR2 from the germline V gene are SNHLY and FYNNEI. The CDR3 nucleotides are TGTGCCAGCAGTAGATCCGGGACAGCTTTCGGCTACACCTTC. This translates into CASSRSGTAFGYTF.

This clone occurred a few times. The rearrangement links TRBV19 to TRBJ2-7; D call uncertain. The CDR3 loop spans 13 amino acids. Germline values: CDR1 LNHDA, CDR2 SQIVND (reference sequence). Trimming shortened V by 5 bases and J by 3 bases, and 11 bases separated the two germline ends. The DNA for the CDR3 is TGTGCCAGTAGTGCGGATCTTTGCTACGAGCAGTACTTC. Protein sequence: CASSADLCYEQYF.

This clone was counted ten times or more. V usage is TRBV11-1 and J usage is TRBJ2-1; D call uncertain. Trimming pared 5 bases from V and 1 base from J, leaving 12 bases between. Germline V CDR1 and CDR2: SGHAT, FQDESV (reference sequence). CDR3 length: 15 residues. Here the CDR3 reads CASSPVLRSYNEQFF. DNA of the CDR3: TGTGCCAGCAGCCCCGTTCTAAGGTCCTACAATGAGCAGTTCTTC.

This clone has more than one count but fewer than ten. Just one base apart from a much larger clone, this may be a read error. This CDR3 is also generated by other DNA sequences in the sample. The gene calls are TRBV27 and TRBJ2-2; D is perhaps TRBD1 (6 bases). Germline V gene data show CDR1 as MNHEY and CDR2 as SMNVEV (reference sequence). The CDR3 is 15 residues long. The CDR3 region has the DNA TGTGCCAGCAGTTTTTCAGGGGTTGGCACCGGGGACCTGTTTTTT. Its protein is CASSFSGVGTGDLFF.

This clone has ten or more counts. The chain couples TRBV5-1 to TRBJ1-2; D perhaps matches TRBD1 (5 bases). CDR1 is SGHRS and CDR2 is YFSETQ in the germline V gene. The CDR3 has 13 residues. V lost 0 bases and J lost 5, with 8 bases in between. In DNA form, the CDR3 reads TGCGCCAGCAGCTTGGCAGGGATATATGGCTACACCTTC. Residues: CASSLAGIYGYTF.

This clone was observed at least ten times. The chain couples TRBV7-9 to TRBJ1-2; 10 bases are a match to TRBD1. CDR3 length: 14 residues. Unmatched junction bases numbered 5, after V lost 7 bases and J lost 3 bases. Germline V gene lookup returns CDR1 SEHNR and CDR2 FQNEAQ (reference sequence). The DNA of the CDR3 is TGTGCCAGCAACCCGACAGGGGGCGACTATGGCTACACCTTC. Translation gives CASNPTGGDYGYTF.

This clone was seen ten or more times. The chain couples TRBV20-1 to TRBJ1-2, with D unclear. The germline V gene has CDR1 DFQATT and CDR2 SNEGSKA (reference sequence). Trimming pared 3 bases from V and 3 bases from J, leaving 11 bases between. This CDR3 has 13 residues. The CDR3 DNA sequence: TGCAGTGCTAGTCAAGGTATAGACTATGGCTACACCTTC. Translating it yields CSASQGIDYGYTF.

This clone was detected ten times or more. Written as DNA, the CDR3 is TGCAGTGCTCGACAGGGGGACTATGGGTCGGGCTACACCTTC. Its protein is CSARQGDYGSGYTF. The chain combines TRBV20-1 with TRBJ1-2; 9 bases match TRBD1. CDR3 length equals 14 residues. Germline CDR1 is DFQATT and CDR2 is SNEGSKA (reference sequence). Trimming took 5 bases from V and 8 from J; bases not matched to a gene: 12.

Ten or more counts support this clone. This chain uses TRBV29-1 with TRBJ2-7, with D maybe TRBD2 (5 bases). This CDR3 spans 14 amino acids. Germline V gives CDR1 SQVTM, CDR2 ANQGSEA. V was shortened by 4 bases and J by 2 bases, with 15 bases between the two germline ends. CDR3 sequence reads: CSVGWGSAPYEQYF. In DNA form, the CDR3 reads TGCAGCGTTGGCTGGGGTAGCGCGCCCTACGAGCAGTACTTC.

In its sample, this clone was seen many times. The V and J genes are TRBV7-8 and TRBJ2-7; 8 bases map to TRBD1. The CDR3 consists of 14 residues. Germline V gene lookup returns CDR1 SGHVS and CDR2 FQNEAQ. Trimming at V came to 3 bases and at J to 2 bases, leaving 3 bases not matched to a gene. CDR3 DNA: TGTGCCAGCAGCTTTTCAGGGGGCACCTACGAGCAGTACTTC. Its translation: CASSFSGGTYEQYF.

This clone showed up just a few times. The chain carries TRBV10-2 and TRBJ2-7, with 7 bases aligning to TRBD2. The germline gives CDR1 WSHSY, CDR2 SAAADI. The CDR3 contains 14 residues. Trimming at V came to 6 bases and at J to 7 bases, leaving 12 bases not matched to a gene. CDR3 nucleotide sequence: TGCGCCAGCAGGAGCCCGAGCGGACTAGGGGAGCAGTACTTC. Amino acid sequence: CASRSPSGLGEQYF.